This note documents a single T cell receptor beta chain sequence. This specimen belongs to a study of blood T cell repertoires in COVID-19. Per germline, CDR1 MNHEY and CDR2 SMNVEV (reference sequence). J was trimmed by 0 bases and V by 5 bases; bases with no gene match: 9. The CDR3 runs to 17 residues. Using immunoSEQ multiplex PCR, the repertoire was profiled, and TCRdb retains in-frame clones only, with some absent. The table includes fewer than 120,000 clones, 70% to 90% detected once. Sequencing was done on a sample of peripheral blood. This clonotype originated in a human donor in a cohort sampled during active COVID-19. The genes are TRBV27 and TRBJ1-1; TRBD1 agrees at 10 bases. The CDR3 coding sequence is TGTGCCAGCAGTCCCCCCTCGGGGACAGGGGTGAACACTGAAGCTTTCTTT. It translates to CASSPPSGTGVNTEAFF.